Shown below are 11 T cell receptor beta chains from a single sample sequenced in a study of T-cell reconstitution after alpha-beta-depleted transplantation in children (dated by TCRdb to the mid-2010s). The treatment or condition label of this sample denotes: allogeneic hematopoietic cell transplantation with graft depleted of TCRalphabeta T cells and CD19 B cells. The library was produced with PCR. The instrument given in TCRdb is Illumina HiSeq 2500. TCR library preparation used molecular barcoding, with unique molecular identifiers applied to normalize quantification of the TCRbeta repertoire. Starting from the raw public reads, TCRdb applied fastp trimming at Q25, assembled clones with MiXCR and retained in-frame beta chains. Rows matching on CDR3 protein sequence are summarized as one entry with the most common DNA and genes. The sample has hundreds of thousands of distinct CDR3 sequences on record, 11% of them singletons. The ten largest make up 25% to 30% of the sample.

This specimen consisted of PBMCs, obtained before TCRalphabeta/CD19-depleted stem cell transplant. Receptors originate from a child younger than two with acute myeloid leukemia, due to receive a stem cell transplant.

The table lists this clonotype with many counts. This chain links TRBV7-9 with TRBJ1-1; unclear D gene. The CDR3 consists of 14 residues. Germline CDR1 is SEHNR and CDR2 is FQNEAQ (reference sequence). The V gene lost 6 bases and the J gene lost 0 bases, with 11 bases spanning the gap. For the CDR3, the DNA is TGTGCCAGCAGACGTCAGGCAATGAACACTGAAGCTTTCTTT. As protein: CASRRQAMNTEAFF.

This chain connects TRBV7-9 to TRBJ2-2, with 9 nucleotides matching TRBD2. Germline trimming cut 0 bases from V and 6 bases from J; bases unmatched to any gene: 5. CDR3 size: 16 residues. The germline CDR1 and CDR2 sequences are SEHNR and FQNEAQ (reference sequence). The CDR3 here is CASSLAGLAIAGELFF. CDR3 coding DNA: TGTGCCAGCAGCTTAGCGGGACTAGCTATCGCCGGGGAGCTGTTTTTT.

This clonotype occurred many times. The CDR3, as DNA: TGTGCCACCAGTGACCAAGGGACAGGGGAGGAAGATACGCAGTATTTT. Translated: CATSDQGTGEEDTQYF. The chain employs TRBV24-1 and TRBJ2-3; 10 nucleotides align to TRBD1. V was clipped by 4 bases and J by 5 bases; unmatched bases: 8. Germline-derived CDR1 and CDR2 are KGHDR and SFDVKD. The CDR3 covers 16 residues.

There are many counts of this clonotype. The CDR3 DNA reads TGTGCCAGCAGCTCAACAGGGGGTGAGCAGTACTTC. As protein: CASSSTGGEQYF. This chain uses TRBV5-6 with TRBJ2-7; 8 nucleotides align to TRBD1. Trimming at V came to 3 bases and at J to 7 bases, leaving 3 bases not matched to a gene. The CDR3 loop spans 12 amino acids. Germline V gene sequence: CDR1 SGHDT, CDR2 YYEEEE.

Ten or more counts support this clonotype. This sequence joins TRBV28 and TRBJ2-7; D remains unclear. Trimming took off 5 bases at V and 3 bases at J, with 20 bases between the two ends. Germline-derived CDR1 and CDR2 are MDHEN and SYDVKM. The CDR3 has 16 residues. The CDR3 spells CASSPSWVAQVYEQYF. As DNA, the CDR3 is TGTGCCAGCAGTCCTTCCTGGGTTGCCCAGGTCTACGAGCAGTACTTC.

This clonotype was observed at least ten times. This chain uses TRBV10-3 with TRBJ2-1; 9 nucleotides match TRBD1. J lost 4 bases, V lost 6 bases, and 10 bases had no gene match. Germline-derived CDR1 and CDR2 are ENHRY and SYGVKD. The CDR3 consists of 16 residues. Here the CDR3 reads CAIRRVDGQGYNEQFF. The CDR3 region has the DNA TGTGCCATCAGGAGGGTAGATGGACAGGGGTACAATGAGCAGTTCTTC.

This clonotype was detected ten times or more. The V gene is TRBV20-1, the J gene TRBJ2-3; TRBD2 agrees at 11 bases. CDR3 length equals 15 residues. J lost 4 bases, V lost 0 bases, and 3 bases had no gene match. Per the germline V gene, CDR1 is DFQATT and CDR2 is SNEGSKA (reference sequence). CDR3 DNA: TGCAGTGCTAGAGATACTAGCGGGAGCCCAGATACGCAGTATTTT. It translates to CSARDTSGSPDTQYF.

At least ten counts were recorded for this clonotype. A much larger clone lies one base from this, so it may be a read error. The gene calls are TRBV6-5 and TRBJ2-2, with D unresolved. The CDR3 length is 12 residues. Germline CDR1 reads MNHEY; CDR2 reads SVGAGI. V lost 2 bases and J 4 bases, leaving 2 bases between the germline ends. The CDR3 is CASSYGTGELFF. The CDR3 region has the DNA TGTGCCAGCAGTTACGGCACCGGGGAGCTGTTTTTT.

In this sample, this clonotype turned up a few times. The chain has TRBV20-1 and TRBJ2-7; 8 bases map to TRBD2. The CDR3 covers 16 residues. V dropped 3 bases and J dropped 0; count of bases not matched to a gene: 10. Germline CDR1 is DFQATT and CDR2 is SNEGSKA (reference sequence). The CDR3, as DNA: TGCAGTGCTAGCCCCGGAGCGGGAGCACACTCCTACGAGCAGTACTTC. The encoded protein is CSASPGAGAHSYEQYF.

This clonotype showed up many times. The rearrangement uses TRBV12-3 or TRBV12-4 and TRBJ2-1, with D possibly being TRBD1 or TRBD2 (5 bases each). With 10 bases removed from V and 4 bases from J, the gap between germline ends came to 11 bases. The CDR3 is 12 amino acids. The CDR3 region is CATRGGYNEQFF. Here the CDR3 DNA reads TGTGCCACTCGGGGCGGTTACAATGAGCAGTTCTTC.

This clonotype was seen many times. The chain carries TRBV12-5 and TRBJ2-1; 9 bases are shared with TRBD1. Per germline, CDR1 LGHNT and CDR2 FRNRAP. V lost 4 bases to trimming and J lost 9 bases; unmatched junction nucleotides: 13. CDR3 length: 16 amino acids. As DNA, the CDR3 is TGTGCTAGTGGTTCGCCACGGCACAGGGGGCTTAGTGAGCAGTTCTTC. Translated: CASGSPRHRGLSEQFF.